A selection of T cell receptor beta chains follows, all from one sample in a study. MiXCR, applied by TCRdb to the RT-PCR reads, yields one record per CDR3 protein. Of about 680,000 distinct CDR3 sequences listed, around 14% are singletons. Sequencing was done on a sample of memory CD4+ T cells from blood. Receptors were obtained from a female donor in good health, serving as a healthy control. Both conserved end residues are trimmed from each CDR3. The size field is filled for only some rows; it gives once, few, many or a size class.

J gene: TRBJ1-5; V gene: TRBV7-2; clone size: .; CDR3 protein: ASSLTAVGNQPQH
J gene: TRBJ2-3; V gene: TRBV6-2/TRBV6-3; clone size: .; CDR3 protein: ASSYGQDGTDTQY
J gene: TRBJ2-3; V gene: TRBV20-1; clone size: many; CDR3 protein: SASPTSGGGTQY
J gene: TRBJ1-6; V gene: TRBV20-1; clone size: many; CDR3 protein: SARGGATYNSPLH
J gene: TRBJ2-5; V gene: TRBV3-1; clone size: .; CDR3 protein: ASSPRTGWQETQY
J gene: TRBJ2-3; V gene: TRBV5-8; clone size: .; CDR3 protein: ASSKGTSGTDTQY
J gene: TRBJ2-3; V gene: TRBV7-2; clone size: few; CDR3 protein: ASSLPGVGTDTQY
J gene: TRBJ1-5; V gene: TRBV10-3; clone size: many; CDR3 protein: AISVQQDQPQH
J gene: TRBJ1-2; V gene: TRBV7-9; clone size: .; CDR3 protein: ASSLLAGEYGYT
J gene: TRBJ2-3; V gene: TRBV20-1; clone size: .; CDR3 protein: SRARAAGTDTQY
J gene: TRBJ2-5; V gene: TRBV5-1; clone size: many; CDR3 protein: ASSYGQGETQY
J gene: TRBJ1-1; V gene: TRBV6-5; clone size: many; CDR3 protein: ATSIVWNTEAF
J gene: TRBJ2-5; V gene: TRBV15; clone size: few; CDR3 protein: ATSAGQRETQY
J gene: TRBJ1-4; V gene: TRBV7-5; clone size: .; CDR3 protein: ISVPEASLWTPWDEKLF
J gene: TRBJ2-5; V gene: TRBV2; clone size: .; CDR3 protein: ASRGVQETQY
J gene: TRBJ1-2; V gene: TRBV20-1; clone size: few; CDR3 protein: SARGRGGDYGYT
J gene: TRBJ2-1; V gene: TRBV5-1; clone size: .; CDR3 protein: ASTDRANYNEQF
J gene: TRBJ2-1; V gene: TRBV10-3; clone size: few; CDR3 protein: ATRWAGVRNEQF
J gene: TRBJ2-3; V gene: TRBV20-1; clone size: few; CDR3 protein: SSQAGRTRSTDTQY
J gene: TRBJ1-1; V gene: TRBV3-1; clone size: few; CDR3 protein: ASSYRQGAEAF
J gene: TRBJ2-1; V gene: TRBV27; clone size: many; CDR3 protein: ASTRTRGQEQF
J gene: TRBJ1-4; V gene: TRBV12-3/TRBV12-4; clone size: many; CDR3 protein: ASKDSNDEKLF
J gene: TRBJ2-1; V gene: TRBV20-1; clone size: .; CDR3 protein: SATGGNYNEQF
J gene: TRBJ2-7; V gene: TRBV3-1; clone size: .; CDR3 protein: ASSQGTDEWGDKQY
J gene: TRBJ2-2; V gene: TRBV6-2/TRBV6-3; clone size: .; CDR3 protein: ASTPSYGTPNTGELF
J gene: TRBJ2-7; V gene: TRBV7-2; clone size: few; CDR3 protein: ASSFRQGPTYEQY
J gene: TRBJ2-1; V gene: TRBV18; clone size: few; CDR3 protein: ASSPAGGTGYNEQF
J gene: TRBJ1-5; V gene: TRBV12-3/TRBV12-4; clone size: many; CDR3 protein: ASSFSYRAQPQH
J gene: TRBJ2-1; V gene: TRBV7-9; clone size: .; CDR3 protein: ASSLREWYDEQF
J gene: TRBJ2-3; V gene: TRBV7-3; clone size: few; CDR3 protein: ASSLMSTSTDTQY
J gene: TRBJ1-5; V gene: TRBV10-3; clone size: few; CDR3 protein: AISRDSRNQPQH
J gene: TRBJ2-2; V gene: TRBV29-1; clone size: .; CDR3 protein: SVLVNSNTGELF
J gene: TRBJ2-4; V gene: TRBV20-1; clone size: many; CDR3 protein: SAAIAGDKDIQY
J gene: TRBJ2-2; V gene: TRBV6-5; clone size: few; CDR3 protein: ASSRGQYNTGELF
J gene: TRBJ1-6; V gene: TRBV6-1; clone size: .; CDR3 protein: ASSAGQGFGSPLH
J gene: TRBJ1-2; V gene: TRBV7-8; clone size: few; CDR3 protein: ASQPRGALGYGYT
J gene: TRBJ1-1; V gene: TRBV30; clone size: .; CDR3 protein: AWSGQGETEAF
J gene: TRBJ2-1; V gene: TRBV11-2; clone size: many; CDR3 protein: ASSASRVEGNEQF
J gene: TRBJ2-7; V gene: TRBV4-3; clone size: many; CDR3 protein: ASSQDRGGFYEQY
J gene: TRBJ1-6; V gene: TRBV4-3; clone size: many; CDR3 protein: ASSQDGAGANSPLH
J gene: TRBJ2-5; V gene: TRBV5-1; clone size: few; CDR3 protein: ASSPVAGAPEETQY
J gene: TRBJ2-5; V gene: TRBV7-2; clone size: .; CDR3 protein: ASSKTQETQY
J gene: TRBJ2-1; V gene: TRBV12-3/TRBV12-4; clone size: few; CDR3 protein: ASSLNGYNEQF